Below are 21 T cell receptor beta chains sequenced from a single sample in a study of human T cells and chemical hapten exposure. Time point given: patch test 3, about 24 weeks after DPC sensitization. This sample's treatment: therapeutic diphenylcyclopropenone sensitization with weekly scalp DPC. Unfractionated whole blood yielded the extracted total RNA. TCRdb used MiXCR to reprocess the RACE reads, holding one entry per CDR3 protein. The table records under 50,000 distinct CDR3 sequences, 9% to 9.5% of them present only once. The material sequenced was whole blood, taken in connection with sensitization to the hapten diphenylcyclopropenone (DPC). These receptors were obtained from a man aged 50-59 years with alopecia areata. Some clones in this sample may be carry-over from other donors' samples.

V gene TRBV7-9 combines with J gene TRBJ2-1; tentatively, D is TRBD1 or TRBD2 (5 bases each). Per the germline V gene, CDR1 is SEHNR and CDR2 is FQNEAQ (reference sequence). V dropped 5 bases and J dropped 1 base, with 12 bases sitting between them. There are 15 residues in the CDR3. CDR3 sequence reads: CASSQHRTSYNEQFF. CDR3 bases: TGTGCCAGCAGCCAACACAGGACTTCCTACAATGAGCAGTTCTTC.

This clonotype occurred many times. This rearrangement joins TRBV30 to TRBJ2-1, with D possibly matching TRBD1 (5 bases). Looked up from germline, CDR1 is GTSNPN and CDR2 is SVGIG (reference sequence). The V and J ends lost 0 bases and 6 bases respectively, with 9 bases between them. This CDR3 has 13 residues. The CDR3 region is CAWSVSGFNEQFF. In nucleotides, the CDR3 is TGTGCCTGGAGTGTGTCAGGGTTCAATGAGCAGTTCTTC.

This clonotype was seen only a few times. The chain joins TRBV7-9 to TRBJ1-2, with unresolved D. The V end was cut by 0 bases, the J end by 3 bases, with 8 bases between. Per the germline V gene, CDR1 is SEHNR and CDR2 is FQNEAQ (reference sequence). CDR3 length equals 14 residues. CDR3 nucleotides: TGTGCCAGCAGCTTAGCCGATCGGGACTATGGCTACACCTTC. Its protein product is CASSLADRDYGYTF.

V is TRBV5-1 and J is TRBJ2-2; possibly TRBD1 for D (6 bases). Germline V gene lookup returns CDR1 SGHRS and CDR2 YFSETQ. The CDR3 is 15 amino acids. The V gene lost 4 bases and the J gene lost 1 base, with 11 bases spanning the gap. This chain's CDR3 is CASSPLQGNTGELFF. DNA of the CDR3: TGCGCCAGCAGCCCGTTACAGGGGAACACCGGGGAGCTGTTTTTT.

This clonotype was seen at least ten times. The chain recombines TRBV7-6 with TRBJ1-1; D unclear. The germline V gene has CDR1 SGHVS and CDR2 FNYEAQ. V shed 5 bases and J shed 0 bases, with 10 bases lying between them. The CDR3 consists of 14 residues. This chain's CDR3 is CASSVDGLNTEAFF. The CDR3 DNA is TGTGCCAGCAGCGTCGACGGCTTGAACACTGAAGCTTTCTTT.

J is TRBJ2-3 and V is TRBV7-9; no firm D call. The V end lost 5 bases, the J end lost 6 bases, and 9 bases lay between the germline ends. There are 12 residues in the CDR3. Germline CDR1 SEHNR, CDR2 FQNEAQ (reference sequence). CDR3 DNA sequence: TGTGCCAGCAGCGAACAGAGTGATACGCAGTATTTT. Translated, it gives CASSEQSDTQYF.

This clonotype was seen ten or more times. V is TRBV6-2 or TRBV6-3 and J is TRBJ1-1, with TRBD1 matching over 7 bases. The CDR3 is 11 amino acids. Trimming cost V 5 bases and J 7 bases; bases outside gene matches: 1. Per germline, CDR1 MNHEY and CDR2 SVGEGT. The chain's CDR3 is CASSDRDEAFF. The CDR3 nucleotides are TGTGCCAGCAGTGACAGGGATGAAGCTTTCTTT.

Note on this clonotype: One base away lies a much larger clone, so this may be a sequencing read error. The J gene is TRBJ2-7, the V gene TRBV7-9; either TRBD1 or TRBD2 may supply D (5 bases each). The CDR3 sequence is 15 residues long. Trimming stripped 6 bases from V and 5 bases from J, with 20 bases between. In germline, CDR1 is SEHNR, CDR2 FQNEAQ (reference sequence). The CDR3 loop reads CASRRTAAGSNEQYF. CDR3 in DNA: TGTGCCAGCAGGCGCACCGCGGCAGGGAGCAACGAGCAGTACTTC.

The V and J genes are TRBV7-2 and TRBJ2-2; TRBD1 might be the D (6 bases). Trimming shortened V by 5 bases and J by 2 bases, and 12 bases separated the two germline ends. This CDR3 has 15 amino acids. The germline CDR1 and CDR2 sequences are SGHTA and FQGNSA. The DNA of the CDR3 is TGTGCCAGCAGCCACGGACAGCCCAACACCGGGGAGCTGTTTTTT. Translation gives CASSHGQPNTGELFF. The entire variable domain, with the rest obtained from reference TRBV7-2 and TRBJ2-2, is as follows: GAGVSQSPSNKVTEKGKDVELRCDPISGHTALYWYRQSLGQGLEFLIYFQGNSAPDKSGLPSDRFSAERTGGSVSTLTIQRTQQEDSAVYLCASSHGQPNTGELFFGEGSRLTVL.

Written as DNA, the CDR3 is TGCAGCGTCGACGGACAGGGGCGGACTGAAGCTTTCTTT. This translates into CSVDGQGRTEAFF. The genes are TRBV29-1 and TRBJ1-1; 9 bases align to TRBD1. V gave up 6 bases and J gave up 5 bases; unmatched junction bases: 7. CDR3 length: 13 amino acids. CDR1 SQVTM and CDR2 ANQGSEA come from the germline V gene.

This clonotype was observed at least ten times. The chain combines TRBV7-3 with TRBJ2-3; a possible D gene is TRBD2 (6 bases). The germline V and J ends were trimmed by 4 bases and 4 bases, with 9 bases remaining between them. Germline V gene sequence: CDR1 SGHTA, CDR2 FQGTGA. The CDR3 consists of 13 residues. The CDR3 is CASSSGTPDTQYF. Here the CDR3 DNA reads TGTGCCAGCAGCTCCGGGACTCCAGATACGCAGTATTTT.

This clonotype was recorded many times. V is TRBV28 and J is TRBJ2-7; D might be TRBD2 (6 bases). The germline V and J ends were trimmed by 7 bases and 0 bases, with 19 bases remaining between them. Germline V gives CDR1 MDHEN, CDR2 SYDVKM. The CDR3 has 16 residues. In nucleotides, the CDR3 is TGTGCCAGCAATGACCTAGCGACAAGTACCTCCTACGAGCAGTACTTC. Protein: CASNDLATSTSYEQYF. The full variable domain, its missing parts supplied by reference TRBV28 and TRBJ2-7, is DVKVTQSSRYLVKRTGEKVFLECVQDMDHENMFWYRQDPGLGLRLIYFSYDVKMKEKGDIPEGYSVSREKKERFSLILESASTNQTSMYLCASNDLATSTSYEQYFGPGTRLTVT.

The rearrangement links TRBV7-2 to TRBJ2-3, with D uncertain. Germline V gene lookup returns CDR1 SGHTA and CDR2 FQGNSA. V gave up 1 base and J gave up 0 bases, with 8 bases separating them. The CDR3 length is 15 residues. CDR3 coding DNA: TGTGCCAGCAGCTTAGATGGGATCAGCACAGATACGCAGTATTTT. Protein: CASSLDGISTDTQYF.

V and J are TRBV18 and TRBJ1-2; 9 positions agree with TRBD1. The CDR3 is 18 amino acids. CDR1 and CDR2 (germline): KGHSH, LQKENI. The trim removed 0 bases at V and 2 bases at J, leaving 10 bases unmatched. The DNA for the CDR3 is TGTGCCAGCTCACCACCAGGGGGGCGAGGACAGGGGAACTATGGCTACACCTTC. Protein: CASSPPGGRGQGNYGYTF.

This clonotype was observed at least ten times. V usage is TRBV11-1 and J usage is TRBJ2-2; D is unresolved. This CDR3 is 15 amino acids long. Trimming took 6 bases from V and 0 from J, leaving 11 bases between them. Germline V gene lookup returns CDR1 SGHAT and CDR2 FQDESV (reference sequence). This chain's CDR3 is CASRQSGPNTGELFF. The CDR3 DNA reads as TGTGCCAGCAGACAGTCCGGGCCGAACACCGGGGAGCTGTTTTTT.

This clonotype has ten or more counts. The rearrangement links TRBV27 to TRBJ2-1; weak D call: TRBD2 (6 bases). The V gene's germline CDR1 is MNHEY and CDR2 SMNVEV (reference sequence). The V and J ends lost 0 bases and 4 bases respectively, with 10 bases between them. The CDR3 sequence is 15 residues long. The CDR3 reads CASSLSGTGYNEQFF. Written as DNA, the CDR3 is TGTGCCAGCAGTTTATCAGGGACTGGATACAATGAGCAGTTCTTC.

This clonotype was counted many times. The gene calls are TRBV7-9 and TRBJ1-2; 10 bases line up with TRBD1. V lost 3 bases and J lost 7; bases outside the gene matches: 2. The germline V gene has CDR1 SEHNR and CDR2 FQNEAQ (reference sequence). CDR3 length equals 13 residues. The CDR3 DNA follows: TGTGCCAGCAGCTTCAGGACAGGGGGTGGCTACACCTTC. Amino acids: CASSFRTGGGYTF.

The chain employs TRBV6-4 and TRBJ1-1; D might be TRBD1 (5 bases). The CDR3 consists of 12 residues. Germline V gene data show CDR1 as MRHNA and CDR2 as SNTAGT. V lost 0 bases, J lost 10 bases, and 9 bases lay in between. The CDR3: CASSDSNGGAFF. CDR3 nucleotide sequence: TGTGCCAGCAGTGACTCGAACGGGGGAGCTTTCTTT.

DNA for the CDR3: TGTGCCAGCAGTGTGTTGGACTTATACGAGCAGTACTTC. This encodes CASSVLDLYEQYF. The J gene is TRBJ2-7, the V gene TRBV28, with D tentatively TRBD2 (5 bases). The CDR3 length is 13 residues. V lost 5 bases and J 4 bases, leaving 12 bases between the germline ends. The germline V gene encodes CDR1 MDHEN and CDR2 SYDVKM.

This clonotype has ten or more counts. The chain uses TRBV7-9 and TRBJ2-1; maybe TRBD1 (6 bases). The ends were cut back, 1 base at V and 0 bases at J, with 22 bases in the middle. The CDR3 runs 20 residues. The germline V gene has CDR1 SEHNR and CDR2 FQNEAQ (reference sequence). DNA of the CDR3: TGTGCCAGCAGCTTAGTGGGAAGGCAGGGGAGCCCCAGCTCCTACAATGAGCAGTTCTTC. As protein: CASSLVGRQGSPSSYNEQFF.

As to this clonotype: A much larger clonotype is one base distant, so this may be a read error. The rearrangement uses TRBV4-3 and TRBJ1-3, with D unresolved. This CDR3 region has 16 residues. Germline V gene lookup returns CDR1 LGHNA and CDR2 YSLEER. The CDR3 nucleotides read TGCTCCAGCAGCCAAGATTCGGCTTACCCTGGAAACACCATATATTTT. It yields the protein CSSSQDSAYPGNTIYF.